One and the same sample provided the 19 T cell receptor beta chains below, sequenced in a study of blood T cell repertoires in COVID-19. The repertoire was sequenced with immunoSEQ multiplex PCR; TCRdb's copy has only in-frame clones and lacks some. The table shows a few hundred thousand clones, with around 88% occurring only once. The sample comprised peripheral blood. The receptors here all came from a woman in her twenties or thirties with COVID-19, enrolled during active disease.

The gene calls are TRBV7-2 and TRBJ1-2; no reliable D call. In germline, CDR1 is SGHTA, CDR2 FQGNSA. V lost 2 bases to trimming and J lost 4 bases, with 8 bases between them. The CDR3 is made up of 13 amino acids. For the CDR3, the DNA is TGTGCCAGCAGCTTAAACGGGATCTATGGCTACACCTTC. Its translation: CASSLNGIYGYTF. The full variable domain, rest sourced from reference TRBV7-2 and TRBJ1-2, is GAGVSQSPSNKVTEKGKDVELRCDPISGHTALYWYRQSLGQGLEFLIYFQGNSAPDKSGLPSDRFSAERTGGSVSTLTIQRTQQEDSAVYLCASSLNGIYGYTFGSGTRLTVV.

The genes are TRBV27 and TRBJ2-6, with 9 bases that match TRBD1. Trimming cost V 2 bases and J 0 bases; bases outside gene matches: 8. This CDR3 has 19 amino acids. CDR1 and CDR2 (germline): MNHEY, SMNVEV (reference sequence). CDR3 protein: CASSLRAGTGNSGANVLTF. CDR3 sequence (DNA): TGTGCCAGCAGTTTACGAGCCGGGACAGGGAACTCTGGGGCCAACGTCCTGACTTTC. The full variable domain, completed using reference TRBV27 and TRBJ2-6, is EAQVTQNPRYLITVTGKKLTVTCSQNMNHEYMSWYRQDPGLGLRQIYYSMNVEVTDKGDVPEGYKVSRKEKRNFPLILESPSPNQTSLYFCASSLRAGTGNSGANVLTFGAGSRLTVL.

The chain couples TRBV9 to TRBJ2-3, with 7 bases lining up with TRBD1. Germline V gene sequence: CDR1 SGDLS, CDR2 YYNGEE. The CDR3 is made up of 15 amino acids. J lost 3 bases, V lost 4 bases, and 8 bases had no gene match. The chain's CDR3 is CASSIGTVWTDTQYF. DNA for the CDR3: TGTGCCAGCAGCATAGGGACAGTATGGACAGATACGCAGTATTTT.

Concerning this clone: Other DNA sequences in the same sample also yield this CDR3. This chain connects TRBV15 to TRBJ1-1; D not certain. Trimming took 0 bases from V and 2 from J, leaving 10 bases between them. Germline lookup yields CDR1 LNHNV and CDR2 YYDKDF (reference sequence). The CDR3 covers 15 residues. The CDR3, as DNA: TGTGCCACCAGCAGAGATCGGGGTCTCAACACTGAAGCTTTCTTT. Translated: CATSRDRGLNTEAFF.

The gene calls are TRBV2 and TRBJ1-6; the D gene is possibly TRBD1 (6 bases). Germline assignment: CDR1 SNHLY and CDR2 FYNNEI. The CDR3 sequence is 13 residues long. V lost 8 bases and J 7 bases, leaving 12 bases between the germline ends. DNA for the CDR3: TGTGCCAGCGGTACCGGGACAAATTCACCCCTCCACTTT. Protein: CASGTGTNSPLHF.

The rearrangement joins TRBV15 to TRBJ1-1; unclear D gene. V lost 4 bases and J 2 bases, leaving 8 bases between the germline ends. The CDR3 loop spans 13 amino acids. CDR1 is LNHNV, CDR2 YYDKDF, per germline (reference sequence). The CDR3 nucleotides are TGTGCCACCAGCAAACCAGGTAACACTGAAGCTTTCTTT. It is translated as CATSKPGNTEAFF.

The V and J genes are TRBV28 and TRBJ1-2; D possibly corresponds to TRBD1 (5 bases). CDR3 length equals 16 residues. Deletions cut 8 bases from V and 5 bases from J, with 24 bases between. Germline V gene lookup returns CDR1 MDHEN and CDR2 SYDVKM. CDR3 amino acids: CASGALVRLEGYGYTF. Written as DNA, the CDR3 is TGTGCCAGCGGAGCCCTTGTACGACTGGAGGGGTATGGCTACACCTTC.

This chain links TRBV2 with TRBJ2-7; D perhaps matches TRBD2 (7 bases). Germline V lookup: CDR1 SNHLY, CDR2 FYNNEI. This CDR3 is 15 amino acids long. Trimming left V 2 bases short and J 2 bases short, with 13 bases between. CDR3 protein: CASSEWGGVTYEQYF. As DNA, the CDR3 is TGTGCCAGCAGTGAATGGGGGGGCGTAACCTACGAGCAGTACTTC.

The rearrangement uses TRBV7-9 and TRBJ2-2; possible D gene TRBD2, 5 bases. Between the trimmed V and J ends, which lost 2 bases and 0 bases, there was a span of 7 bases. This CDR3 is built from 15 residues. The germline V gene encodes CDR1 SEHNR and CDR2 FQNEAQ (reference sequence). In DNA, the CDR3 is TGTGCCAGCAGCTTAAACGGGGCGAACACCGGGGAGCTGTTTTTT. Its protein is CASSLNGANTGELFF.

The chain carries TRBV20-1 and TRBJ1-2; TRBD1 matches at 8 bases. The J segment lost 8 bases and the V segment lost 7 bases, leaving 3 bases of the junction unmatched. CDR1 and CDR2 from the germline V gene are DFQATT and SNEGSKA (reference sequence). CDR3 length: 10 residues. The CDR3 loop reads CSVDRGGYTF. The CDR3 coding sequence is TGCAGTGTCGACAGGGGCGGCTACACCTTC.

Concerning this clone itself: Compared with germline, one end of the junction differs, possibly owing to a read error. This chain connects TRBV7-7 to TRBJ2-2; 12 bases line up with TRBD1. Germline-derived CDR1 and CDR2 are SSHAT and FNYEAQ (reference sequence). CDR3 length: 17 amino acids. The CDR3 spells CASSTGTGGVFPGELFF. The CDR3 coding sequence is TGTGCTAGCAGCACCGGGACAGGGGGCGTTTTTCCCGGGGAGCTGTTTTTT.

The chain carries TRBV7-9 and TRBJ2-7; D might be TRBD2 (6 bases). CDR1 SEHNR and CDR2 FQNEAQ come from the germline V gene (reference sequence). The CDR3 covers 14 residues. V gave up 5 bases and J gave up 0 bases, with 11 bases separating them. For the CDR3, the DNA is TGTGCCAGCAGCCCGAGGGACTCCTCCTACGAGCAGTACTTC. Protein sequence: CASSPRDSSYEQYF.

As regards this clone: The same CDR3 can be traced to other DNA sequences in this sample. V gene TRBV27 combines with J gene TRBJ1-2; TRBD1 aligns across 8 bases. Germline V CDR1 and CDR2: MNHEY, SMNVEV (reference sequence). This CDR3 spans 14 amino acids. V was clipped by 5 bases and J by 2 bases; unmatched bases: 4. CDR3 in DNA: TGTGCCAGCAGTCCGGACAGGGTGAACTATGGCTACACCTTC. Translation gives CASSPDRVNYGYTF.

The V gene is TRBV3-1 (or the pseudogene TRBV3-2), the J gene TRBJ1-2; TRBD1 agrees at 7 bases. Germline values: CDR1 LGHDT, CDR2 YNNKEL (reference sequence). V was clipped by 0 bases and J by 6 bases; unmatched bases: 4. This CDR3 spans 14 amino acids. CDR3 amino acids: CASSQDYTGDGYTF. The CDR3 region has the DNA TGTGCCAGCAGCCAAGATTACACAGGGGATGGCTACACCTTC.

The gene calls are TRBV6-5 and TRBJ1-6; no clear D gene. Germline lookup yields CDR1 MNHEY and CDR2 SVGAGI. V lost 6 bases and J 1 base, leaving 10 bases between the germline ends. The CDR3 length is 15 residues. In DNA, the CDR3 is TGTGCCAGCAGCCCGGCGGGGTCCTATAATTCACCCCTCCACTTT. This codes for CASSPAGSYNSPLHF.

This chain joins TRBV28 and TRBJ1-3; no firm D call. With 3 bases removed from V and 0 bases from J, the gap between germline ends came to 3 bases. Per germline, CDR1 MDHEN and CDR2 SYDVKM. This CDR3 contains 13 residues. CDR3 loop: CASSLYSGNTIYF. The CDR3 nucleotides read TGTGCCAGCAGTTTGTACTCTGGAAACACCATATATTTT.

A few counts support this clone. The rearrangement uses TRBV18 and TRBJ2-6, with 9 bases matching TRBD1. From germline, CDR1 is KGHSH and CDR2 LQKENI. The V segment lost 3 bases and the J segment 1 base; nucleotides outside the gene matches: 7. The CDR3 has 18 amino acids. The DNA of the CDR3 is TGTGCCAGCTCACCCCGAACAGGGGGCGGGTCTGGGGCCAACGTCCTGACTTTC. Translation: CASSPRTGGGSGANVLTF.

The chain links TRBV7-2 to TRBJ1-1; 9 bases are shared with TRBD1. The CDR3 has 15 residues. CDR1 and CDR2 (germline): SGHTA, FQGNSA. V shed 4 bases, J shed 1 base, and the junction held 4 bases outside the gene matches. The CDR3 region has the DNA TGTGCCAGCAGCTCACAGGGACAGGGGAACACTGAAGCTTTCTTT. Its protein is CASSSQGQGNTEAFF.

Details on this clone: This specimen includes other DNA sequences encoding the same CDR3. This chain joins TRBV7-2 and TRBJ2-5; tentatively, D is TRBD1 (5 bases). This CDR3 has 14 amino acids. Germline V CDR1 and CDR2: SGHTA, FQGNSA. V was cut by 3 bases and J by 5 bases, with 13 bases left in between. The CDR3: CASSFGGARETQYF. CDR3 DNA sequence: TGTGCCAGCAGCTTCGGTGGGGCCCGCGAGACCCAGTACTTC.